There are a few counts of the clone carrying this T cell receptor beta chain. The sample is drawn from a study of regulatory T cells in long-lasting Graves disease. The sample's time point: newly diagnosed GD, antithyroid drugs for less than 3 months. The TCR library was made from RNA that had been extracted from PBMCs in TRIzol. Sequencing libraries for TCR beta were prepared with iRepertoire HTBI primers and Arm-PCR of CDR3 regions. Authors' processing steps: Throughout the samples, researchers identified 62 TRBV and some 14 TRBJ segments. A single record per CDR3 protein comes from TCRdb applying MiXCR to the multiplex PCR reads. These V and J calls rely on TCRdb rather than the paper's analysis. The sample lists 350,000 to 500,000 distinct CDR3 sequences; about 15% were seen once. These data also formed part of another study, on T cells in Graves' hyperthyroidism and ophthalmopathy. Per that study: Initially, a first-round RT-PCR of the TCR CDR3 employed the HTBI primer set. The model identified upcoming ophthalmopathy a median approximately six months ahead of onset.

The clonotype was recovered from a woman aged 45 to 65 with Graves disease. The input for sequencing was peripheral blood mononuclear cells (PBMCs), taken at new diagnosis, from a patient treated with antithyroid drugs.

The CDR3 DNA follows: TGCAGTGCTAGAGGGGAAGGGGGAATGGAGCAGTTCTTC. Encoded protein: CSARGEGGMEQFF. V gene TRBV20-1 combines with J gene TRBJ2-1; D possibly corresponds to TRBD1 (6 bases). Germline CDR1 DFQATT, CDR2 SNEGSKA (reference sequence). There are 13 residues in the CDR3. V was pared by 1 base and J by 10 bases, with 14 bases between.